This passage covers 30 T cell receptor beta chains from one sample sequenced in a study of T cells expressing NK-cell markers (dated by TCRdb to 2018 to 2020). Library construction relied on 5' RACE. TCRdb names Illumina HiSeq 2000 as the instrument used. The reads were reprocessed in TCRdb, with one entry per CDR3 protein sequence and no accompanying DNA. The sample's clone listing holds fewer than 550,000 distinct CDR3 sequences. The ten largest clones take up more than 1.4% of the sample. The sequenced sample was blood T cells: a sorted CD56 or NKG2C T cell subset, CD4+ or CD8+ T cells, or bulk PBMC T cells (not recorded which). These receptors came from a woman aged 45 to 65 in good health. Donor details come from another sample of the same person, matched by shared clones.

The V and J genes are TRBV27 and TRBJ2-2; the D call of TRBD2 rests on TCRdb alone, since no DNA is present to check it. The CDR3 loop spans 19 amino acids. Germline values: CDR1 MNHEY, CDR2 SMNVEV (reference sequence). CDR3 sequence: CASSFLGLAGGTNTGELFF.

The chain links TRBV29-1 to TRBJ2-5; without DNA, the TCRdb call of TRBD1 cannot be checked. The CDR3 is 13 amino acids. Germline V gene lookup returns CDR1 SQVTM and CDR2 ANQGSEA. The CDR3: CSVAWRQGETQYF.

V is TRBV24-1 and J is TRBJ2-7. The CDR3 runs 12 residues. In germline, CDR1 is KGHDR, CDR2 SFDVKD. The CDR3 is CATSDFAGKQYF.

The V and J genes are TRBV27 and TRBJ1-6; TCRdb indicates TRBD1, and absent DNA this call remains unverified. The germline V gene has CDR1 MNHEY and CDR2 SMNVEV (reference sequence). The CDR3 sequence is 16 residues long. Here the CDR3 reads CASRQGPSSYNSPLHF.

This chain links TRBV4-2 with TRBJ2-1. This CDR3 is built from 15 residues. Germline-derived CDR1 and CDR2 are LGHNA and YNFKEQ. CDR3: CASSQDGDYYNEQFF.

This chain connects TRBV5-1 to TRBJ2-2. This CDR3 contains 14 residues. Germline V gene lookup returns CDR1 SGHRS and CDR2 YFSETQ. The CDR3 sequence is CASSVGVLTGELFF.

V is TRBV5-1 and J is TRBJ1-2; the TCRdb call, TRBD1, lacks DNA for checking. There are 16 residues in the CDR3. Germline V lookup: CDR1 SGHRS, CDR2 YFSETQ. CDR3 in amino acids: CASSSSTGLANYGYTF.

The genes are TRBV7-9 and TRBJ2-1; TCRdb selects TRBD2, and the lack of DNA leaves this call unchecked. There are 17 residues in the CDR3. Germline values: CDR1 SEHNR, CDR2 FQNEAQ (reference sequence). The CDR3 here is CASSRISGTYSVPEQFF.

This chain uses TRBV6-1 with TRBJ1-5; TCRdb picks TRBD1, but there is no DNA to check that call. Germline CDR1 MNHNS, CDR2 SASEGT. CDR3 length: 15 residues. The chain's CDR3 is CASSSQGASTQPQHF.

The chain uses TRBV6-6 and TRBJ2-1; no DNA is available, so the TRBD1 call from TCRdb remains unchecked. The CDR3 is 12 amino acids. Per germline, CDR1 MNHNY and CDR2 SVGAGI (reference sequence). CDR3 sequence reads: CGTGMSYNEQFF.

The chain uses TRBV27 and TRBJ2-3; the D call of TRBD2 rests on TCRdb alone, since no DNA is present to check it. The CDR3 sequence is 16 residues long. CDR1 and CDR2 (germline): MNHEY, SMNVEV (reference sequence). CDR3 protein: CASSTTAEGPTDTQYF.

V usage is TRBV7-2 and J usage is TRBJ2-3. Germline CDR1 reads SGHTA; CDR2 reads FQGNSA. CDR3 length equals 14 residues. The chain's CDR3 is CASSLDVGADTQYF.

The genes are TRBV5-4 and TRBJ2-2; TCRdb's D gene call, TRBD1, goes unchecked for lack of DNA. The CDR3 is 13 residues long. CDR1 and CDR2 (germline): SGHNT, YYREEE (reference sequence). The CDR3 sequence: CASSPRGVGELFF.

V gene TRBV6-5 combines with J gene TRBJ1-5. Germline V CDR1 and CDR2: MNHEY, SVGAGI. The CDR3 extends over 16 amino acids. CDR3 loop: CASSYGPGAPNQPQHF.

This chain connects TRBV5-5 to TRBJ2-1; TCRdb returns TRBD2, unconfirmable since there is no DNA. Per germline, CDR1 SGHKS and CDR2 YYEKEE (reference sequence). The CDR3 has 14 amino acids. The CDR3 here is CASSFTSGRNEQFF.

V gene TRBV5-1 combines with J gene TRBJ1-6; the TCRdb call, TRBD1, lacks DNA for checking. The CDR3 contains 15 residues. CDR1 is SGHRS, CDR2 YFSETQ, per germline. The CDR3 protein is CASSLAMTGGSPLHF.

The CDR3 region is CSVAQGVFLSTDTQYF. J is TRBJ2-3 and V is TRBV29-1; the TRBD1 assignment by TCRdb is unverifiable without DNA. Germline CDR1 SQVTM, CDR2 ANQGSEA. The CDR3 has 16 residues.

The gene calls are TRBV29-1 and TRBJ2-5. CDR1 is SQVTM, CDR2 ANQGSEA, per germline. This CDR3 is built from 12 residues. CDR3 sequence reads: CSVKRFQETQYF.

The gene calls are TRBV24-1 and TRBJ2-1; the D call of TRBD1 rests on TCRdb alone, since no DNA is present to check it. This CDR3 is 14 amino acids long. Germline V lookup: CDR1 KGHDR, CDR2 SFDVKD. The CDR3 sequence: CATGRQGNYNEQFF.

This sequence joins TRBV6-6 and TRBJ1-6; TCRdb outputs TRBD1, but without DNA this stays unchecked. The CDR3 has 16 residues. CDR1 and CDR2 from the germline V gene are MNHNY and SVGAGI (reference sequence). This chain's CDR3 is CASSFTTGTYNSPLHF.

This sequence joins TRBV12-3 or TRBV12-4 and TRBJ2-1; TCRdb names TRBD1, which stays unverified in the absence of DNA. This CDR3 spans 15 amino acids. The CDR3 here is CASSLGKGVGNEQFF.

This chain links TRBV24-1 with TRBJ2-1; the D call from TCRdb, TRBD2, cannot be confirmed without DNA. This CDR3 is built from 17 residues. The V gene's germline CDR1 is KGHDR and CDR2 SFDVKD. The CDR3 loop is CATSDYVWTSGSHEQFF.

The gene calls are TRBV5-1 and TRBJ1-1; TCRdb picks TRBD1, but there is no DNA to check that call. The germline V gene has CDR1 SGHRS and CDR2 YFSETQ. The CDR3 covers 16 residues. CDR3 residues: CASSLMRGQINTEAFF. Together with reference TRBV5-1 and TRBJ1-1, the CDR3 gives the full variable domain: KAGVTQTPRYLIKTRGQQVTLSCSPISGHRSVSWYQQTPGQGLQFLFEYFSETQRNKGNFPGRFSGRQFSNSRSEMNVSTLELGDSALYLCASSLMRGQINTEAFFGQGTRLTVV.

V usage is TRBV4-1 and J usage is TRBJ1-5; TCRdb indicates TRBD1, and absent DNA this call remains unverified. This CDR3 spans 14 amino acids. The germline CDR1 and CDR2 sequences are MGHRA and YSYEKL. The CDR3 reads CASSQEVLGGPQHF.

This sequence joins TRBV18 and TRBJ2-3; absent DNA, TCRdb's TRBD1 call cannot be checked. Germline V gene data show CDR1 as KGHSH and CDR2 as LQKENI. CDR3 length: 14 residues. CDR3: CASSPNRRGDTQYF.

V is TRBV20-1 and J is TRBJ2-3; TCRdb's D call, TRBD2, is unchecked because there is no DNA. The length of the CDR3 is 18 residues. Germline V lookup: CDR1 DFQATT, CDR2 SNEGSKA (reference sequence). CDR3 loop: CSASNLAGATPSTDTQYF.

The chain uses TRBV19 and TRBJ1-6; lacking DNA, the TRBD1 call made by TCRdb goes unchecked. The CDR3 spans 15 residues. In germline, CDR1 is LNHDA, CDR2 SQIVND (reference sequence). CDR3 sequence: CASSVRDRGNSPLHF.

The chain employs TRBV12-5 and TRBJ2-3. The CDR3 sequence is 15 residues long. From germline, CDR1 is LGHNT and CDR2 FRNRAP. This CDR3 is CASGLVDGGTDTQYF.

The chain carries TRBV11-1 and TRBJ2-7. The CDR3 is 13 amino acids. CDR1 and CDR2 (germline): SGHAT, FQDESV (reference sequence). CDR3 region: CASSHRRGGEQYF.

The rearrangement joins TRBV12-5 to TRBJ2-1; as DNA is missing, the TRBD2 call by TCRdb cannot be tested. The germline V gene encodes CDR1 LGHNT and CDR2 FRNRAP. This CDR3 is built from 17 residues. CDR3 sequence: CASGLLGAGGVTNEQFF.